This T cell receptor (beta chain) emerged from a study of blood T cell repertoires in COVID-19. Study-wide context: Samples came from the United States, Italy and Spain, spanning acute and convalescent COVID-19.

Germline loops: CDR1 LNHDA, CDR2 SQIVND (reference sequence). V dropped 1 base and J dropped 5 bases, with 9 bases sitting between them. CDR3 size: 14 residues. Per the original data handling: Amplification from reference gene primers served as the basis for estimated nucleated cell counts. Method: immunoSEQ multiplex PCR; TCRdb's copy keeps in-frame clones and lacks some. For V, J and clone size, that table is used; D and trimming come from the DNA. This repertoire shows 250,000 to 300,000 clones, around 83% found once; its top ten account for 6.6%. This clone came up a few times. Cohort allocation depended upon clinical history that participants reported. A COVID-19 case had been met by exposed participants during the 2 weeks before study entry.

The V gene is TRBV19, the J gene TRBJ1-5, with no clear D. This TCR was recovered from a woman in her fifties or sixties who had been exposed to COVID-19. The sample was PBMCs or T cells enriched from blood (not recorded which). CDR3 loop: CASSIGSDYQPQHF. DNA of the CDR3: TGTGCCAGTAGTATAGGTAGCGATTATCAGCCCCAGCATTTT.